These 2 T cell receptor beta chains share one sample of origin, sequenced in a study of T cells in Graves' hyperthyroidism and ophthalmopathy (dated by TCRdb to the late 2010s). Libraries were prepared through multiplex PCR. Sequencing used an Illumina HiSeq 2000. Amplification of TCR beta CDR3 regions was carried out from RNA transcripts. For the first round of RT-PCR on the TCR CDR3, the HTBI primer set was used together with the Qiagen OneStep RT-PCR kit. The raw public data were reprocessed by TCRdb itself: fastp quality trimming at Q25, MiXCR clonotype calling, in-frame beta chains only. A single entry per CDR3 protein holds the most common genes and DNA from its merged rows. For this sample the table gives around 420,000 distinct CDR3 sequences, of which approximately 15% were detected only once. The ten largest clonotypes hold 14% of the sample. The sample consisted of blood. Receptor source: a young woman with Graves' hyperthyroidism.

On this clonotype: The junction departs from the called germline gene at one end, perhaps through a read error. The chain has TRBV28 and TRBJ2-7, with 9 bases that match TRBD1. CDR3 length equals 17 residues. Per the germline V gene, CDR1 is MDHEN and CDR2 is SYDVKM. The CDR3 reads CGSSSLPGTGSTIEQYF. CDR3 DNA: TGTGGCAGCAGTTCGTTGCCCGGGACAGGGAGTACGATCGAGCAGTACTTC. The full variable domain, rest sourced from reference TRBV28 and TRBJ2-7, is DVKVTQSSRYLVKRTGEKVFLECVQDMDHENMFWYRQDPGLGLRLIYFSYDVKMKEKGDIPEGYSVSREKKERFSLILESASTNQTSMYLCGSSSLPGTGSTIEQYFGPGTRLTVT.

This clonotype has a handful of counts. The rearrangement joins TRBV12-3 or TRBV12-4 to TRBJ2-1; possibly TRBD2 for D (6 bases). The V end was cut by 0 bases, the J end by 9 bases, with 15 bases between. This CDR3 spans 15 amino acids. The CDR3 loop is CASSLARDRVSEQFF. The CDR3 DNA reads TGTGCCAGCAGTTTAGCGCGGGACCGCGTAAGTGAGCAGTTCTTC.